This passage covers 26 T cell receptor beta chains from one sample sequenced in a study of T-cell memory formation after mild COVID-19 (dated by TCRdb to the early 2020s). Library preparation employed 5' RACE. The data were produced on an Illumina NovaSeq 6000. TCRdb trimmed the raw reads at Q25, called clones with MiXCR and kept productive beta chains. Each entry is one CDR3 protein sequence, shown with its most common DNA and genes. This sample lists hundreds of thousands of distinct CDR3 sequences; approximately 21% were detected once. The ten most abundant clones make up about 8.2% of the sample. The sample consisted of PBMCs or a T cell subset sorted from them (not recorded which). The receptors derive from an adult woman who had mild COVID-19 (a few samples of this study predate the infection). The sample titles of this study are shuffled in the database, so cell type and time point are left out; the donor was told from shared clones.

The CDR3 DNA is TGTGCCAGCAGTTACTCGATGCCTTTCACTGAAGCTTTCTTT. It translates to CASSYSMPFTEAFF. V gene TRBV6-2 or TRBV6-3 combines with J gene TRBJ1-1; D is unresolved. The CDR3 is 14 residues long. From germline, CDR1 is MNHEY and CDR2 SVGEGT. The V end lost 0 bases, the J end lost 4 bases, and 9 bases lay between the germline ends.

V gene TRBV5-1 combines with J gene TRBJ2-1; 8 bases fit TRBD2. The CDR3 contains 16 residues. J lost 3 bases, V lost 0 bases, and 5 bases had no gene match. CDR1 is SGHRS and CDR2 is YFSETQ in the germline V gene. The CDR3 region has the DNA TGCGCCAGCAGCTTGGCGGGACTAGTGTTCTACAATGAGCAGTTCTTC. Encoded protein: CASSLAGLVFYNEQFF.

This clonotype has only a few counts. The chain joins TRBV11-1 to TRBJ1-6; TRBD1 aligns across 9 bases. CDR1 is SGHAT, CDR2 FQDESV, per germline (reference sequence). The CDR3 runs 17 residues. With 0 bases clipped from V and 9 bases from J, the junction kept 9 bases outside the gene matches. The CDR3 protein is CASSLAAGTGRRSPLHF. CDR3 coding DNA: TGTGCCAGCAGCTTAGCCGCGGGGACAGGGCGACGTTCACCCCTCCACTTT.

The table lists this clonotype with a few counts. The genes are TRBV12-3 or TRBV12-4 and TRBJ1-5; D is possibly TRBD1 (5 bases). The CDR3 covers 13 residues. V gave up 4 bases and J gave up 4 bases, with 8 bases separating them. The CDR3 region is CASSSGWNQPQHF. CDR3 bases: TGTGCCAGCAGTTCAGGGTGGAATCAGCCCCAGCATTTT.

The V call is TRBV29-1, the J call TRBJ2-7; TRBD1 agrees at 9 bases. CDR3 length: 15 amino acids. Germline V gives CDR1 SQVTM, CDR2 ANQGSEA. The V and J ends lost 1 base and 6 bases, in that order; junction bases with no gene match: 10. In DNA, the CDR3 is TGCAGCGTTGAAGCTCCGGGACAGGGCATCTTCGAGCAGTACTTC. It translates to CSVEAPGQGIFEQYF.

This chain links TRBV7-9 with TRBJ1-4; D is unclear. The CDR3 loop spans 17 amino acids. Germline loops: CDR1 SEHNR, CDR2 FQNEAQ (reference sequence). With 4 bases removed from V and 6 bases from J, the gap between germline ends came to 21 bases. CDR3 amino acids: CASSSSYRGRLDEKLFF. The CDR3 bases are TGTGCCAGCAGCTCCTCCTATCGTGGACGATTGGATGAAAAACTGTTTTTT.

This clonotype turned up a few times. This chain connects TRBV6-5 to TRBJ2-1; a weak D match, TRBD2 (5 bases). Trimming removed 0 bases at V and 10 bases at J, with 19 bases between. The CDR3 has 16 amino acids. CDR1 and CDR2 from the germline V gene are MNHEY and SVGAGI. The CDR3 sequence is CASSYSTAGVTREQFF. DNA for the CDR3: TGTGCCAGCAGTTACTCGACCGCCGGGGTTACACGCGAGCAGTTCTTC.

A few counts support this clonotype. The chain combines TRBV29-1 with TRBJ2-1; D possibly corresponds to TRBD1 (5 bases). Germline V gene sequence: CDR1 SQVTM, CDR2 ANQGSEA. The CDR3 spans 14 residues. V lost 3 bases and J 4 bases, leaving 13 bases between the germline ends. In DNA, the CDR3 is TGCAGCGTTGATGGGGCAGCGCGTTACAATGAGCAGTTCTTC. Translating gives CSVDGAARYNEQFF.

V usage is TRBV7-9 and J usage is TRBJ1-1; 9 bases match TRBD1. In germline, CDR1 is SEHNR, CDR2 FQNEAQ (reference sequence). The CDR3 sequence is 15 residues long. V lost 4 bases and J lost 3; bases outside the gene matches: 6. CDR3 in amino acids: CASSSYRDRDTEAFF. The CDR3, as DNA: TGTGCCAGCAGCTCCTACCGGGACAGGGACACTGAAGCTTTCTTT.

The gene calls are TRBV7-9 and TRBJ2-6; no clear D gene. The CDR3 spans 16 residues. Germline V lookup: CDR1 SEHNR, CDR2 FQNEAQ (reference sequence). The germline V and J ends were trimmed by 10 bases and 2 bases, with 18 bases remaining between them. The chain's CDR3 is CAIRSTPSTGANVLTF. CDR3 nucleotide sequence: TGTGCCATCCGTTCGACCCCATCGACTGGGGCCAACGTCCTGACTTTC.

This clonotype was observed a handful of times. The rearrangement uses TRBV5-5 and TRBJ2-2; tentative D call: TRBD1 (5 bases). CDR3 length: 15 residues. Per germline, CDR1 SGHKS and CDR2 YYEKEE (reference sequence). Trimming removed 1 base from V and 5 bases from J, with 12 bases in between. CDR3 coding DNA: TGTGCCAGCAGCTTGACAAGGGGTTGGACCGGGGAGCTGTTTTTT. Protein product: CASSLTRGWTGELFF.

This clonotype was counted between two and nine times. This sequence joins TRBV19 and TRBJ1-1; no reliable D call. Germline V lookup: CDR1 LNHDA, CDR2 SQIVND (reference sequence). Deletions cut 7 bases from V and 0 bases from J, with 12 bases between. The CDR3 is 14 amino acids. CDR3 region: CASNYGLMNTEAFF. Written as DNA, the CDR3 is TGTGCCAGTAATTACGGCCTCATGAACACTGAAGCTTTCTTT.

In this sample, this clonotype turned up a few times. This chain uses TRBV9 with TRBJ2-1; 7 bases line up with TRBD1. The CDR3 runs 16 residues. The ends lost 4 bases at V and 0 bases at J; junction bases unmatched: 7. Germline CDR1 reads SGDLS; CDR2 reads YYNGEE. The chain's CDR3 is CASSTRGQISYNEQFF. The CDR3 nucleotides are TGTGCCAGCAGCACGAGGGGGCAGATCTCCTACAATGAGCAGTTCTTC.

The V call is TRBV5-1, the J call TRBJ1-6; tentative D call: TRBD1 (5 bases). Germline V CDR1 and CDR2: SGHRS, YFSETQ. V lost 0 bases and J lost 6, with 13 bases in between. The CDR3 extends over 16 amino acids. DNA for the CDR3: TGCGCCAGCAGCTTGGCAGGGTCGGCGTTTAATTCACCCCTCCACTTT. Translating gives CASSLAGSAFNSPLHF.

This clonotype was counted a few times. The rearrangement joins TRBV7-2 to TRBJ1-2, with D tentatively TRBD1 (6 bases). CDR3 length: 13 amino acids. The germline V gene encodes CDR1 SGHTA and CDR2 FQGNSA. Trimming shortened V by 5 bases and J by 6 bases, and 13 bases separated the two germline ends. The chain's CDR3 is CASSVRTDHGYTF. The CDR3 nucleotides read TGTGCCAGCAGCGTTCGGACAGATCATGGCTACACCTTC.

This sequence joins TRBV6-6 and TRBJ2-1, with D maybe TRBD1 (6 bases). CDR3 length: 17 residues. The V end was cut by 3 bases, the J end by 7 bases, with 22 bases between. The germline gives CDR1 MNHNY, CDR2 SVGAGI (reference sequence). CDR3 nucleotide sequence: TGTGCCAGCAGTTATTCGCCGGACAGCCGGGTGTGGAATGAGCAGTTCTTC. Protein sequence: CASSYSPDSRVWNEQFF.

The V call is TRBV29-1, the J call TRBJ2-7; tentatively, D is TRBD1 (5 bases). Germline loops: CDR1 SQVTM, CDR2 ANQGSEA. V lost 6 bases and J 4 bases, leaving 16 bases between the germline ends. CDR3 size: 13 residues. DNA of the CDR3: TGCAGCGTGGCTGACAGAGACAATTACGAGCAGTACTTC. Amino acids: CSVADRDNYEQYF.

The V call is TRBV5-1, the J call TRBJ1-6; D is perhaps TRBD1 (5 bases). CDR1 and CDR2 (germline): SGHRS, YFSETQ. This CDR3 spans 14 amino acids. Trimming stripped 3 bases from V and 6 bases from J, with 10 bases between. CDR3 protein: CASSWDGGNSPLHF. DNA for the CDR3: TGCGCCAGCAGCTGGGACGGGGGTAATTCACCCCTCCACTTT.

This clonotype came up once. The chain is built from TRBV11-3 and TRBJ2-1, with 9 bases lining up with TRBD2. This CDR3 comprises 18 residues. V gave up 1 base and J gave up 5 bases; unmatched junction bases: 12. CDR1 SGHNT and CDR2 YENEEA come from the germline V gene. CDR3 sequence: CASSLGGVAGVSDNEQFF. The CDR3 DNA follows: TGTGCCAGCAGCTTAGGGGGGGTAGCGGGAGTATCGGACAATGAGCAGTTCTTC.

This rearrangement joins TRBV20-1 to TRBJ1-2; D is uncertain. CDR1 DFQATT and CDR2 SNEGSKA come from the germline V gene (reference sequence). V was pared by 3 bases and J by 0 bases, with 11 bases between. CDR3 length: 14 amino acids. In nucleotides, the CDR3 is TGCAGTGCTAGGATAAATGGGGCTAACTATGGCTACACCTTC. Its translation is CSARINGANYGYTF.

The V call is TRBV7-9, the J call TRBJ2-1; D not resolved. Germline-derived CDR1 and CDR2 are SEHNR and FQNEAQ (reference sequence). CDR3 length equals 13 residues. V was trimmed by 5 bases and J by 8 bases, leaving 13 bases between them. The CDR3 sequence: CASSPRVGYEQFF. The CDR3 coding sequence is TGTGCCAGCAGCCCCCGTGTGGGCTATGAGCAGTTCTTC.

V usage is TRBV10-3 and J usage is TRBJ2-7; D not certain. Trimming pared 6 bases from V and 2 bases from J, leaving 8 bases between. The CDR3 is 12 residues long. CDR1 and CDR2 (germline): ENHRY, SYGVKD. CDR3 in amino acids: CAIRSLAYEQYF. The CDR3 bases are TGTGCCATCAGGTCCCTGGCCTACGAGCAGTACTTC.

J is TRBJ1-2 and V is TRBV5-4, with D hard to call. Germline CDR1 is SGHNT and CDR2 is YYREEE (reference sequence). V shed 2 bases and J shed 3 bases, with 14 bases lying between them. This CDR3 is built from 15 residues. The DNA for the CDR3 is TGTGCCAGCAGCTTCCAAGGGCGGGAGGACTATGGCTACACCTTC. This sequence encodes CASSFQGREDYGYTF.

V gene TRBV5-1 combines with J gene TRBJ2-3; D gene ambiguous. Germline CDR1 and CDR2: SGHRS and YFSETQ. The CDR3 is 13 residues long. Trimming stripped 4 bases from V and 0 bases from J, with 6 bases between. CDR3 amino acids: CASSGVSTDTQYF. The CDR3 DNA sequence: TGCGCCAGCAGCGGGGTTAGCACAGATACGCAGTATTTT.

This clonotype appeared a single time. The rearrangement links TRBV29-1 to TRBJ2-5, with TRBD1 matching over 7 bases. V trimming: 6 bases; J trimming: 5 bases; junction bases outside the gene matches: 9. Germline lookup yields CDR1 SQVTM and CDR2 ANQGSEA. This CDR3 region has 13 residues. The CDR3 reads CSVGTAPGETQYF. CDR3 DNA: TGCAGCGTCGGGACAGCCCCCGGGGAGACCCAGTACTTC.

The chain links TRBV12-3 or TRBV12-4 to TRBJ2-3; D call uncertain. V was trimmed by 2 bases and J by 1 base, leaving 7 bases between them. CDR3 length equals 14 residues. The CDR3 reads CASSLMQGTDTQYF. Written as DNA, the CDR3 is TGTGCCAGCAGTTTAATGCAGGGCACAGATACGCAGTATTTT.